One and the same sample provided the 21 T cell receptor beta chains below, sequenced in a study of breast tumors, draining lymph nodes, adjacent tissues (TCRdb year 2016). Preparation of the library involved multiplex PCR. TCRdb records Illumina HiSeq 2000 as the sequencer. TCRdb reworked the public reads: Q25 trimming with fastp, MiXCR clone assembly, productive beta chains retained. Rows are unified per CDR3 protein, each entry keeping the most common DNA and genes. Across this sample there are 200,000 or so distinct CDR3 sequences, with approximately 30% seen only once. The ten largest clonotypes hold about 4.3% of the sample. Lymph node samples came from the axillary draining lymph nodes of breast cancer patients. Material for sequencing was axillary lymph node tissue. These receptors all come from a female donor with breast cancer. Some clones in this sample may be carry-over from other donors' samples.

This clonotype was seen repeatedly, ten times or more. CDR3 DNA: TGTGCCAGCACCATTGGGTCGGGGGGGAGTGACTGGGAGGAAAAACTGTTTTTT. Translation: CASTIGSGGSDWEEKLFF. The rearrangement uses TRBV7-9 and TRBJ1-4, with D possibly TRBD1 on 5 matching bases. V lost 7 bases and J 8 bases, leaving 29 bases between the germline ends. Germline V gene lookup returns CDR1 SEHNR and CDR2 FQNEAQ (reference sequence). The CDR3 length is 18 residues.

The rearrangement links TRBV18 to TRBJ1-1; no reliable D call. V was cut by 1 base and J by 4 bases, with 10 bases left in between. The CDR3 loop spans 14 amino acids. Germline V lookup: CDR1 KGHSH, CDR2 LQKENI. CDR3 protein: CASSPRPTGTEAFF. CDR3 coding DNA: TGTGCCAGCTCACCACGCCCAACGGGCACTGAAGCTTTCTTT.

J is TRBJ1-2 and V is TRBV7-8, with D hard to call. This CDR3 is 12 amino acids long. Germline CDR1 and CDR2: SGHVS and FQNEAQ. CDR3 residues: CARAPGGRGYTF. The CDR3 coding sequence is TGTGCTAGAGCCCCGGGAGGCAGGGGCTACACCTTC.

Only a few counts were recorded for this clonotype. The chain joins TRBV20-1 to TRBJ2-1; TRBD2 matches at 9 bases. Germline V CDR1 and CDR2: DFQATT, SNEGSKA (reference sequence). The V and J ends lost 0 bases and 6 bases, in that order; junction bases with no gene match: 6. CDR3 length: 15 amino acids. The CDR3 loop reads CSAREGSGGFNEQFF. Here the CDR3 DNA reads TGCAGTGCTAGAGAGGGGAGCGGGGGGTTCAATGAGCAGTTCTTC.

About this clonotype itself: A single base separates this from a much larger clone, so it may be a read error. CDR3: CPSSQARQGAREQYF. DNA of the CDR3: TGTCCCAGCAGCCAAGCCCGACAGGGGGCAAGAGAGCAGTACTTC. The genes are TRBV3-1 and TRBJ2-7; TRBD1 matches at 10 bases. In germline, CDR1 is LGHDT, CDR2 YNNKEL (reference sequence). The CDR3 consists of 15 residues.

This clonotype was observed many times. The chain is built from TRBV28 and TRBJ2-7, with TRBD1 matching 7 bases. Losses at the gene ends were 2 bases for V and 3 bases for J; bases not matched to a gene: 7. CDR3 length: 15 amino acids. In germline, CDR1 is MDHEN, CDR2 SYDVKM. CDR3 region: CASSLGTDQNYEQYF. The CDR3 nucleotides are TGTGCCAGCAGTTTAGGGACAGACCAAAACTACGAGCAGTACTTC.

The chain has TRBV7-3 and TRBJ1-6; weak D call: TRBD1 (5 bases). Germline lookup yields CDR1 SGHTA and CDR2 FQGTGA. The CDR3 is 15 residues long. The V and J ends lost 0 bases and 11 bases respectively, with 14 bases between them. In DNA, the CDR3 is TGTGCCAGCAGCTTAACCGGACACTCTGGTCCACCCCTCCACTTT. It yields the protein CASSLTGHSGPPLHF.

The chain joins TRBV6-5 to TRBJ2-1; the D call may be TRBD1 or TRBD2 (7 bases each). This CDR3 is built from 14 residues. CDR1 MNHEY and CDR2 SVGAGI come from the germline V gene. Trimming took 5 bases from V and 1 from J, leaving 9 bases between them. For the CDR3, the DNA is TGTGCCAGCAGTCAGGGGGGGTCCTACAATGAGCAGTTCTTC. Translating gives CASSQGGSYNEQFF.

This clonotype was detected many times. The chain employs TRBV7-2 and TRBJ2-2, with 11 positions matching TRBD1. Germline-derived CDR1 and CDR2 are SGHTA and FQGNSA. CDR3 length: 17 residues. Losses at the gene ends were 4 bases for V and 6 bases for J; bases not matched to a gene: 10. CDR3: CASSSVGQGALPGELFF. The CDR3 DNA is TGTGCCAGCAGCTCCGTAGGACAGGGGGCGCTTCCCGGGGAGCTGTTTTTT. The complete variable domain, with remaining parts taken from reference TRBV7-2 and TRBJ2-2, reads GAGVSQSPSNKVTEKGKDVELRCDPISGHTALYWYRQSLGQGLEFLIYFQGNSAPDKSGLPSDRFSAERTGGSVSTLTIQRTQQEDSAVYLCASSSVGQGALPGELFFGEGSRLTVL.

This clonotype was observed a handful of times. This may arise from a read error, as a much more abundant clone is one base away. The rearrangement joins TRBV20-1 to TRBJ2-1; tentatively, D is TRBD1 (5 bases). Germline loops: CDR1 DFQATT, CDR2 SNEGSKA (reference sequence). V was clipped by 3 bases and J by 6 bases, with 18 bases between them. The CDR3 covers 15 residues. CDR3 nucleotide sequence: TGCAGTGCTAGGGCCGACAGACCGGTGTCCAATGAGCAGTTCTTC. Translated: CSARADRPVSNEQFF.

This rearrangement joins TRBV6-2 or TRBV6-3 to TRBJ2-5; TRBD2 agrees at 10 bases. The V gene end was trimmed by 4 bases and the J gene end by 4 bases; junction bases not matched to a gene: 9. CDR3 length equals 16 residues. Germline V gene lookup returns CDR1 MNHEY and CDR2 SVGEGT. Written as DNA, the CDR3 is TGTGCCAGCAGTTCGCTAGCGGGGGACAGCAGAGAGACCCAGTACTTC. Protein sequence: CASSSLAGDSRETQYF.

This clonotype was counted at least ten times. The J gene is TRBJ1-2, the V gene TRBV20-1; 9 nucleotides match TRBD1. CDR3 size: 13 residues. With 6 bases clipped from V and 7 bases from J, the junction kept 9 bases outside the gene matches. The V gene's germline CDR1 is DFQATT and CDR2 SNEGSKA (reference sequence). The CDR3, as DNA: TGCAGTGCCTCACCGGGACAGGGTGCTGGCTACACCTTC. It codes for CSASPGQGAGYTF.

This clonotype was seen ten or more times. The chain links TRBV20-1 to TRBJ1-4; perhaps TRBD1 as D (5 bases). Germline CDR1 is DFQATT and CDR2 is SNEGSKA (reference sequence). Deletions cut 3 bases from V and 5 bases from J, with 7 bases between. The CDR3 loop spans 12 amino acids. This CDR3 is CSASRTNEKLFF. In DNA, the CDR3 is TGCAGTGCTAGTAGGACAAATGAAAAACTGTTTTTT.

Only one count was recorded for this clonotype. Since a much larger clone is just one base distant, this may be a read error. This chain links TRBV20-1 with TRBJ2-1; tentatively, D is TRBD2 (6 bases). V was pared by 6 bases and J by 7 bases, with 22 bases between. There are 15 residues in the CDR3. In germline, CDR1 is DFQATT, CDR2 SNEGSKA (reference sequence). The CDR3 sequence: CSAALPPAGQNEQFF. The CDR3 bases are TGCAGTGCCGCCTTACCTCCAGCGGGCCAAAATGAGCAGTTCTTC.

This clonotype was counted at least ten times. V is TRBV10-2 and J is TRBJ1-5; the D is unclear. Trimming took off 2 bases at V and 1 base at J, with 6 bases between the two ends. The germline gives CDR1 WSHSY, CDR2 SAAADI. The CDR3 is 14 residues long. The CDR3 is CASSETGSNQPQHF. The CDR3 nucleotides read TGCGCCAGCAGTGAGACGGGGAGCAATCAGCCCCAGCATTTT.

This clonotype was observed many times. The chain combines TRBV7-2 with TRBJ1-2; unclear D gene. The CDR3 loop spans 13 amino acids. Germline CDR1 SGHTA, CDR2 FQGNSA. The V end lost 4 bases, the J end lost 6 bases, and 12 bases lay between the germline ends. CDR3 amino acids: CASSSGGVNGYTF. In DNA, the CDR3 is TGTGCCAGCAGCTCCGGCGGGGTCAATGGCTACACCTTC.

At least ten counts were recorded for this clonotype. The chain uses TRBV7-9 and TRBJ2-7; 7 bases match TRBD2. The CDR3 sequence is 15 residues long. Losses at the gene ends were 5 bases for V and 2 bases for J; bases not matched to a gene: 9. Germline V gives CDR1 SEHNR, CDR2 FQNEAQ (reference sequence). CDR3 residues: CASSRSGTPPYEQYF. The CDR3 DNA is TGTGCCAGCAGCCGAAGCGGGACTCCACCCTACGAGCAGTACTTC.

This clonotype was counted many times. The DNA of the CDR3 is TGCGCCAGCAGTCCCCGCGGCAGGGTAACACTTGCAACTAATGAAAAACTGTTTTTT. It codes for CASSPRGRVTLATNEKLFF. The V gene is TRBV4-3, the J gene TRBJ1-4; a weak D match, TRBD1 (5 bases). The V and J ends lost 6 bases and 0 bases respectively, with 23 bases between them. Germline lookup yields CDR1 LGHNA and CDR2 YSLEER. This CDR3 has 19 amino acids.

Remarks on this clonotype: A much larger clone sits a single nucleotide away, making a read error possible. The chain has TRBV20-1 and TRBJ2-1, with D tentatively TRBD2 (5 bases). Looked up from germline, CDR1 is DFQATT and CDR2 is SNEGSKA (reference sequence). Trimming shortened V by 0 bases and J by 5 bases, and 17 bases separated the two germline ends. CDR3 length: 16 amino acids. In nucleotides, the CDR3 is TGCAGTGCTAGAGACCCCCGGCCCTCGACTAACAATGAGCAGTTCTTC. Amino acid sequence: CSARDPRPSTNNEQFF.

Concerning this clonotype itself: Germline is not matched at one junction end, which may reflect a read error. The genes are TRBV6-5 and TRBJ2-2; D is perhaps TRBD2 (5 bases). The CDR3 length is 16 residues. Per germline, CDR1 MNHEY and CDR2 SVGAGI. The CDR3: CASSLPTRVDTGELFF. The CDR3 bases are TGTGCCAGCAGCCTCCCGACACGGGTTGATACCGGGGAGCTGTTTTTC.

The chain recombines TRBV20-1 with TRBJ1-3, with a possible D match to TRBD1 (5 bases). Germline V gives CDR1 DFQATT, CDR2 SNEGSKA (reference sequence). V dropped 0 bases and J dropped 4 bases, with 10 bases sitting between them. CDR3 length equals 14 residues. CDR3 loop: CSARDSGTGNTIYF. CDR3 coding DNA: TGCAGTGCTAGAGATTCGGGGACCGGAAACACCATATATTTT.